Following are 22 T cell receptor beta chains from one sample sequenced in a study of early T cells in non-severe SARS-CoV-2 infection. TCRdb recomputed calls from the 5' RACE reads with MiXCR, one row per CDR3 protein. The sample has about 28,000 distinct CDR3 sequences; about 4.5% are singletons. The sample was whole blood, taken at baseline. These receptors came from an adult who was a healthcare worker with PCR-confirmed SARS-CoV-2 infection or an uninfected control (not recorded which).

This clonotype was observed many times. The gene calls are TRBV10-3 and TRBJ1-2; TRBD1 agrees at 7 bases. The CDR3 contains 15 residues. The V gene end was trimmed by 3 bases and the J gene end by 3 bases; junction bases not matched to a gene: 7. Germline values: CDR1 ENHRY, CDR2 SYGVKD. The CDR3 bases are TGTGCCATCAGTGAAGACAGGGCTTTCGACTATGGCTACACCTTC. Translating it yields CAISEDRAFDYGYTF.

This clonotype was observed at least ten times. The chain combines TRBV10-3 with TRBJ2-1, with D perhaps TRBD1 (6 bases). CDR3 length: 12 residues. CDR1 is ENHRY and CDR2 is SYGVKD in the germline V gene. Trimming removed 8 bases at V and 9 bases at J, with 14 bases between. This CDR3 reads CAIERVGGEQFF. CDR3 nucleotides: TGTGCCATCGAGAGGGTAGGGGGTGAGCAGTTCTTC.

This clonotype was counted at least ten times. This chain uses TRBV5-1 with TRBJ1-5; no definite D call. Germline-derived CDR1 and CDR2 are SGHRS and YFSETQ. This CDR3 is 13 amino acids long. V lost 7 bases and J 4 bases, leaving 12 bases between the germline ends. Written as DNA, the CDR3 is TGCGCCAGCGCGCGGGAGTGGAATCAGCCCCAGCATTTT. Amino acid sequence: CASAREWNQPQHF.

The chain employs TRBV12-3 or TRBV12-4 and TRBJ2-1; D is tentatively TRBD1 or TRBD2 (5 bases each). The V end was cut by 9 bases, the J end by 8 bases, with 20 bases between. The CDR3 has 14 residues. The CDR3 sequence: CASKSGRPSDEQFF. DNA of the CDR3: TGTGCCAGTAAGTCGGGGCGGCCCAGCGATGAGCAGTTCTTC.

This clonotype came up many times. The chain has TRBV19 and TRBJ1-1; D is unresolved. Between the trimmed V and J ends, which lost 7 bases and 2 bases, there was a span of 11 bases. Germline CDR1 is LNHDA and CDR2 is SQIVND (reference sequence). The CDR3 has 13 residues. The CDR3 nucleotides are TGTGCCAGTACCCCTTGGGGAAACACTGAAGCTTTCTTT. Encoded protein: CASTPWGNTEAFF.

This clonotype was counted many times. This rearrangement joins TRBV5-1 to TRBJ2-7, with 7 bases aligning to TRBD2. The CDR3 sequence is 15 residues long. The germline gives CDR1 SGHRS, CDR2 YFSETQ. Trimming removed 3 bases from V and 0 bases from J; junction bases left unmatched: 6. For the CDR3, the DNA is TGCGCCAGCAGCTCCGGGGGGATAAGCTCCTACGAGCAGTACTTC. Translation: CASSSGGISSYEQYF.

There are many counts of this clonotype. The genes are TRBV10-2 and TRBJ2-3, with TRBD1 matching over 9 bases. Germline CDR1 is WSHSY and CDR2 is SAAADI. V was pared by 7 bases and J by 4 bases, with 3 bases of the junction left unmatched. The CDR3 consists of 13 residues. The CDR3 DNA reads TGCGCCAGCATGGGGACAGGGCCAGATACGCAGTATTTT. This codes for CASMGTGPDTQYF.

This clonotype was found many times. The chain combines TRBV24-1 with TRBJ2-1; D ambiguous. V shed 4 bases and J shed 9 bases, with 12 bases lying between them. Germline values: CDR1 KGHDR, CDR2 SFDVKD. This CDR3 region has 13 residues. CDR3 bases: TGTGCCACCAGTGACCCCCCGGTGGGTGAGCAGTTCTTC. As protein: CATSDPPVGEQFF.

This clonotype was seen ten or more times. The chain has TRBV19 and TRBJ2-3; 7 positions match TRBD2. V lost 3 bases, J lost 5 bases, and 8 bases stayed unmatched. The CDR3 has 15 amino acids. Germline assignment: CDR1 LNHDA and CDR2 SQIVND (reference sequence). The CDR3 region is CASSIRAGSKDTQYF. CDR3 bases: TGTGCCAGTAGTATTCGAGCGGGAAGTAAAGATACGCAGTATTTT.

This clonotype was seen many times. The V call is TRBV23-1, the J call TRBJ1-4; tentatively, D is TRBD1 (5 bases). TRBV23-1 falls under the ORF class, with uncertain function. Trimming took 2 bases from V and 0 from J, leaving 16 bases between them. The CDR3 has 18 residues. In DNA form, the CDR3 reads TGCGCCAGCAGTCAAATGTCCTCCAGGGTTTCAACTAATGAAAAACTGTTTTTT. Residues: CASSQMSSRVSTNEKLFF.

The table lists this clonotype with many counts. An end of the junction differs from the germline gene, which may be a read error. V usage is TRBV12-3 or TRBV12-4 and J usage is TRBJ1-2; possible D gene TRBD1, 5 bases. This CDR3 comprises 14 residues. CDR3 sequence reads: CASSLGLRVGGYTF. The CDR3, as DNA: TGTGCCAGCAGCTTAGGACTCAGGGTAGGGGGCTACACCTTC.

This clonotype has at least ten counts. V is TRBV5-1 and J is TRBJ1-4; 8 nucleotides line up with TRBD1. Trimming at V came to 3 bases and at J to 8 bases, leaving 9 bases not matched to a gene. This CDR3 has 15 residues. Germline V gene data show CDR1 as SGHRS and CDR2 as YFSETQ. The CDR3 is CASSSTTGEGEKLFF. CDR3 nucleotide sequence: TGCGCCAGCAGCTCTACGACAGGGGAGGGCGAAAAACTGTTTTTT.

This clonotype was recorded many times. The chain has TRBV5-4 and TRBJ2-1; the D gene is possibly TRBD2 (5 bases). This CDR3 has 9 residues. The ends were cut back, 7 bases at V and 9 bases at J, with 5 bases in the middle. Germline CDR1 reads SGHNT; CDR2 reads YYREEE (reference sequence). CDR3 sequence (DNA): TGTGCCAGCGGAGGTGAGCAGTTCTTC. It codes for CASGGEQFF.

This clonotype was counted between two and nine times. V usage is TRBV9 and J usage is TRBJ2-1; 7 bases align to TRBD2. Germline V gives CDR1 SGDLS, CDR2 YYNGEE. The CDR3 contains 15 residues. The trim removed 5 bases at V and 9 bases at J, leaving 14 bases unmatched. The CDR3 loop reads CASSNLAEPRVEQFF. CDR3 sequence (DNA): TGTGCCAGCAGTAATCTAGCGGAGCCCAGGGTTGAGCAGTTCTTC.

In this sample, this clonotype turned up many times. The genes are TRBV12-2 and TRBJ2-3; no check of the table's D call, TRBD1, against the DNA was made. TRBV12-2 is a listed pseudogene. The CDR3 is 17 residues long. Here the CDR3 DNA reads TGTGCAAGTCGCCCAGAGGCGCGGGGCGATAGCACAGATACGCAGTATTTT. Its protein is CASRPEARGDSTDTQYF.

This clonotype showed up many times. The chain couples TRBV21-1 to TRBJ1-2. TRBV21-1 is designated a pseudogene. CDR3 size: 14 residues. CDR3 nucleotides: TGTGCCAGCAGCAAAGGCGGCAGTAACTATGGCTACACCTTC. Translated: CASSKGGSNYGYTF.

This clonotype was found a few times. This sequence joins TRBV3-1 and TRBJ1-1, with a tentative D call TRBD1 (5 bases). Germline loops: CDR1 LGHDT, CDR2 YNNKEL (reference sequence). The CDR3 runs to 15 residues. Trimming took off 10 bases at V and 1 base at J, with 19 bases between the two ends. The CDR3 loop is CANCPSGRANTEAFF. In DNA, the CDR3 is TGTGCCAACTGCCCGTCGGGCAGGGCGAACACTGAAGCTTTCTTT.

This clonotype was counted at least ten times. The chain uses TRBV7-7 and TRBJ2-1, with D unclear. Per germline, CDR1 SSHAT and CDR2 FNYEAQ (reference sequence). The length of the CDR3 is 13 residues. The V end lost 2 bases, the J end lost 6 bases, and 8 bases lay between the germline ends. CDR3 in DNA: TGTGCCAGCAGCTTAATCGATAGCAATGAGCAGTTCTTC. Translated, it gives CASSLIDSNEQFF.

At least ten counts were recorded for this clonotype. The chain uses TRBV18 and TRBJ1-1; TRBD1 matches at 7 bases. V was pared by 3 bases and J by 2 bases, with 6 bases of the junction left unmatched. This CDR3 has 15 amino acids. CDR1 and CDR2 from the germline V gene are KGHSH and LQKENI. CDR3 sequence reads: CASSPAPGGNTEAFF. As DNA, the CDR3 is TGTGCCAGCTCACCCGCCCCAGGGGGAAACACTGAAGCTTTCTTT.

Many counts were recorded for this clonotype. The chain recombines TRBV5-1 with TRBJ1-6; D gene uncertain. The V gene's germline CDR1 is SGHRS and CDR2 YFSETQ. The V and J ends lost 4 bases and 7 bases respectively, with 9 bases between them. The CDR3 runs 13 residues. CDR3 region: CASSVYTNSPLHF. DNA for the CDR3: TGCGCCAGCAGCGTATATACCAATTCACCCCTCCACTTT.

This clonotype was seen ten or more times. For the CDR3, the DNA is TGTGCCAGCAGTGAATCGCAGGGGATCCAAGAGACCCAGTACTTC. Translated, it gives CASSESQGIQETQYF. The V gene is TRBV25-1, the J gene TRBJ2-5, with D possibly matching TRBD1 (6 bases). The CDR3 consists of 15 residues. The germline V gene has CDR1 MGHDK and CDR2 SYGVNS. V shed 1 base and J shed 1 base, with 10 bases lying between them.

This clonotype has a count of ten or more. The rearrangement uses TRBV2 and TRBJ1-1, with 8 bases fitting TRBD1. V was pared by 4 bases and J by 1 base, with 5 bases of the junction left unmatched. Germline V gene sequence: CDR1 SNHLY, CDR2 FYNNEI. The CDR3 is 15 residues long. The CDR3 sequence is CASSVQGAENTEAFF. The CDR3 coding sequence is TGTGCCAGCAGTGTCCAGGGGGCAGAGAACACTGAAGCTTTCTTT.